This entry describes one TCR beta chain. At one boundary the junction diverges from the germline segment, which might be a read error. In the original analysis: By means of reference gene primer amplification, nucleated cell counts were estimated. The assay was immunoSEQ multiplex PCR, and TCRdb's table has in-frame clones only and misses some. V and J calls and clone size are copied from that table; D and trimming were computed from the DNA. The table lists some 230,000 clones, roughly 84% of them singletons. The sample comes from a study of blood T cell repertoires in COVID-19. Turning to the study itself: Whether acute or convalescent, the COVID-19 samples came from the United States, Italy and Spain. PBMCs, B-cell-depleted T cells, or T cells were the source of the cDNA or gDNA that made up the material.

This CDR3 contains 13 residues. Per germline, CDR1 KGHSH and CDR2 LQKENI. This receptor was taken from a woman aged 60-75 years with acute or convalescent COVID-19. V gene TRBV18 combines with J gene TRBJ1-2, with TRBD1 matching over 7 bases. Specimen: peripheral blood. The CDR3 loop is CASSPSDRSRQIF. CDR3 DNA sequence: TGTGCCAGCTCACCCTCGGACAGGTCCCGCCAAATCTTC.